This T cell receptor (beta chain) was sequenced in a study of blood T cell repertoires in COVID-19. There are 15 residues in the CDR3. The germline CDR1 and CDR2 sequences are SEHNR and FQNEAQ (reference sequence). The V end was cut by 0 bases, the J end by 5 bases, with 13 bases between. Assay used: immunoSEQ multiplex PCR; TCRdb lists only in-frame clones, some missing. The sample shows more than 10,000 clones, under 80% of them seen only once. The chain uses TRBV7-9 and TRBJ1-2; D unresolved. The sequence came from a woman aged 80 or over with acute or convalescent COVID-19. The sequenced sample consisted of peripheral blood. CDR3 residues: CASSLALQTQYGYTF. The CDR3 bases are TGTGCCAGCAGCTTAGCGCTCCAGACACAATATGGCTACACCTTC.